This TCR beta chain was obtained from a study of CXCR3-negative and CXCR3-positive naive CD8 T cells. The TRB libraries of cDNA were built by UMI-labeled 5' RACE. TCRdb reprocessed the 5' RACE reads, with one entry per CDR3 protein and no DNA. The repertoire table contains 25,000 to 35,000 distinct CDR3 sequences. Notes on this clonotype: What it binds is not known.

This CDR3 has 19 amino acids. Overall study results and limits: The study inferred TCR strength from TRB CDR3 properties and found comparable surface CD5 between naive subsets.

The V gene is TRBV12-3 or TRBV12-4, the J gene TRBJ2-4; the D call from TCRdb, TRBD1, cannot be confirmed without DNA. The clonotype was recovered from a human donor in good health. Some clones in this sample may be carry-over from other donors' samples. What was sequenced was memory CD8+ T cells from blood. CDR3 protein: CASSPIRDREEEAKNIQYF.